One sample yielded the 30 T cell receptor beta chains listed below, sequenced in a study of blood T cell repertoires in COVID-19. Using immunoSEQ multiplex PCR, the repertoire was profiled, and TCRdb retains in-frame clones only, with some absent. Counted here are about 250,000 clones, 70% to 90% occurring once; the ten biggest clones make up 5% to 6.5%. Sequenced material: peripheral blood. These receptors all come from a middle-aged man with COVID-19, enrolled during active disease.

The CDR3 sequence: CSARQTVEAFF. The CDR3 DNA is TGCAGTGCTAGGCAAACAGTGGAAGCTTTCTTT. V and J are TRBV20-1 and TRBJ1-1, with D unresolved. Germline loops: CDR1 DFQATT, CDR2 SNEGSKA (reference sequence). The length of the CDR3 is 11 residues. Trimming shortened V by 3 bases and J by 8 bases, and 10 bases separated the two germline ends.

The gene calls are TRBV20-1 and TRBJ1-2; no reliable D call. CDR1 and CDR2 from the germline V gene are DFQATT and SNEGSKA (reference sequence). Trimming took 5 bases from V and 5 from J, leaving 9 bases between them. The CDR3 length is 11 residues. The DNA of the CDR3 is TGCAGTGCTTTAGCCGGGTATGGCTACACCTTC. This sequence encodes CSALAGYGYTF.

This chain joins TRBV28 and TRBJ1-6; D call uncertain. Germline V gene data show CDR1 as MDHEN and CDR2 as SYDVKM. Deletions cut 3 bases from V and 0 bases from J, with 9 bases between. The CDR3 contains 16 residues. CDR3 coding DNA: TGTGCCAGCAGTTTGGCACAGAGCTCCTATAATTCACCCCTCCACTTT. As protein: CASSLAQSSYNSPLHF.

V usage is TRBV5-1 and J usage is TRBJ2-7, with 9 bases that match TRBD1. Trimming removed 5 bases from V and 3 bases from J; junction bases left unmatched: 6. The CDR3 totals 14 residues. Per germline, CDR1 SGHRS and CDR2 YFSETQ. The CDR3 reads CASSLQGADYEQYF. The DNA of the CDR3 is TGCGCCAGCAGTCTACAGGGGGCAGACTACGAGCAGTACTTC.

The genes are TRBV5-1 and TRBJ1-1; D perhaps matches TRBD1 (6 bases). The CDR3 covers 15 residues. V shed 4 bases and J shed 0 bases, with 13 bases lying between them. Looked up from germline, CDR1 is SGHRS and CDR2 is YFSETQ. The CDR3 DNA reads TGCGCCAGCAGCAACCGGGACAACATGAACACTGAAGCTTTCTTT. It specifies CASSNRDNMNTEAFF. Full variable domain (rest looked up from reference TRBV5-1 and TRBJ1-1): KAGVTQTPRYLIKTRGQQVTLSCSPISGHRSVSWYQQTPGQGLQFLFEYFSETQRNKGNFPGRFSGRQFSNSRSEMNVSTLELGDSALYLCASSNRDNMNTEAFFGQGTRLTVV.

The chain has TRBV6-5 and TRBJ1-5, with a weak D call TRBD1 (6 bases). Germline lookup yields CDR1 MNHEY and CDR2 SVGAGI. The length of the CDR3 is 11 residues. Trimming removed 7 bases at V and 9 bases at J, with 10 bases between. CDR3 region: CASKLDRPQHF. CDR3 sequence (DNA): TGTGCCAGCAAGCTGGACAGGCCCCAGCATTTT.

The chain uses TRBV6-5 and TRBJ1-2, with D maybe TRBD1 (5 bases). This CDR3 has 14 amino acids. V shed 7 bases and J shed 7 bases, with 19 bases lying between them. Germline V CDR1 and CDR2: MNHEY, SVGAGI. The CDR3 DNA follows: TGTGCCAGCACTACAGACACAGGTCCGGGTGGCTACACCTTC. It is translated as CASTTDTGPGGYTF.

This chain's CDR3 is CASSFDRDGKSNQPQHF. For the CDR3, the DNA is TGTGCCAGCAGCTTCGACAGGGACGGGAAAAGCAATCAGCCCCAGCATTTT. The chain employs TRBV11-3 and TRBJ1-5; 7 bases fit TRBD1. J was trimmed by 1 base and V by 3 bases; bases with no gene match: 9. This CDR3 is 17 amino acids long. The V gene's germline CDR1 is SGHNT and CDR2 YENEEA.

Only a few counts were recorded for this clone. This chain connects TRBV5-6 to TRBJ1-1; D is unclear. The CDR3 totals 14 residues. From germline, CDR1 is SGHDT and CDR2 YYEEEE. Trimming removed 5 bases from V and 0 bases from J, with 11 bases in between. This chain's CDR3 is CASRRRFMNTEAFF. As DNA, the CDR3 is TGTGCCAGCAGACGCAGGTTCATGAACACTGAAGCTTTCTTT.

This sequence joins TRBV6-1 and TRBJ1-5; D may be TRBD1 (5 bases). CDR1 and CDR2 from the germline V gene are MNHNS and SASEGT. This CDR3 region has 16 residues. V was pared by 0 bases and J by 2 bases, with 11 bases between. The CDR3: CASSEALGPGNQPQHF. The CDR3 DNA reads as TGTGCCAGCAGTGAAGCGTTGGGGCCCGGCAATCAGCCCCAGCATTTT.

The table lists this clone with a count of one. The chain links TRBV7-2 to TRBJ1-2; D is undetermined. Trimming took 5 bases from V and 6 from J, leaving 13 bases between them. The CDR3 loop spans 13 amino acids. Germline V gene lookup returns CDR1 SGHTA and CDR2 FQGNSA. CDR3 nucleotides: TGTGCCAGCAGCACCCAGGCGTTGAATGGCTACACCTTC. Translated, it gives CASSTQALNGYTF.

CDR3: CASSLWGLSSGNTIYF. CDR3 coding DNA: TGTGCCAGCAGCTTATGGGGGCTGAGCTCTGGAAACACCATATATTTT. The chain employs TRBV7-2 and TRBJ1-3, with TRBD1 as a possible D gene (6 bases). This CDR3 has 16 residues. Trimming removed 2 bases at V and 0 bases at J, with 11 bases between. Germline CDR1 SGHTA, CDR2 FQGNSA.

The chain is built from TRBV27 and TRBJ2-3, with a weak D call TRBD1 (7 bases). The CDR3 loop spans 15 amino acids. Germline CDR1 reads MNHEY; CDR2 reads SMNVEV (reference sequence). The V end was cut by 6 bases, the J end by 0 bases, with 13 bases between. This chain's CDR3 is CASSTRGDSTDTQYF. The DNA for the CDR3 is TGTGCCAGCAGCACCAGGGGGGATAGCACAGATACGCAGTATTTT.

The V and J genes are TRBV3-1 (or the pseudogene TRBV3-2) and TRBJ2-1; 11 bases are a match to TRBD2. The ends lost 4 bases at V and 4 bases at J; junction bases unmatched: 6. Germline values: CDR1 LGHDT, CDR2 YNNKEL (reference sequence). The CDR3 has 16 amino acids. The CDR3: CASSRNSGGGYNEQFF. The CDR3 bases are TGTGCCAGCAGCCGCAATAGCGGGGGGGGGTACAATGAGCAGTTCTTC.

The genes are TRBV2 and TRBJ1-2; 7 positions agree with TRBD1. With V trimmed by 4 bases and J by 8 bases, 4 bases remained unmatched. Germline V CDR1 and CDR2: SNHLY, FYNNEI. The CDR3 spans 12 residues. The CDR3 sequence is CASSGQGGGYTF. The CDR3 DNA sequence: TGTGCCAGCAGTGGACAGGGTGGGGGCTACACCTTC.

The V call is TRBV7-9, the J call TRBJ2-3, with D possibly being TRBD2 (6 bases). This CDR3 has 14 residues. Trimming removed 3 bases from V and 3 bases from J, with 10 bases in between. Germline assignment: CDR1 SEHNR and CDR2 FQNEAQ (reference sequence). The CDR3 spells CASSLEGWTDTQYF. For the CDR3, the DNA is TGTGCCAGCAGCTTGGAGGGATGGACAGATACGCAGTATTTT.

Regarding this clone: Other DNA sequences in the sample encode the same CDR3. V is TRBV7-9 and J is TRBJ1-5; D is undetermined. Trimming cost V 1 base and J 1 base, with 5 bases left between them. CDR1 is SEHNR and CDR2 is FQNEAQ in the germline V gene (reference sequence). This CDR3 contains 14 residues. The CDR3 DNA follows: TGTGCCAGCAGCTTAGATGGCAGCAATCAGCCCCAGCATTTT. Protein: CASSLDGSNQPQHF.

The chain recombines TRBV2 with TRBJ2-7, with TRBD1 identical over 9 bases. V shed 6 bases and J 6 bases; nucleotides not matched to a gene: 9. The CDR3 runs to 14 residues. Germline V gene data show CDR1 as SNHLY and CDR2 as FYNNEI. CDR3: CASRTTGGFGEQYF. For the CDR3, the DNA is TGTGCCAGCAGAACTACAGGGGGCTTCGGCGAGCAGTACTTC.

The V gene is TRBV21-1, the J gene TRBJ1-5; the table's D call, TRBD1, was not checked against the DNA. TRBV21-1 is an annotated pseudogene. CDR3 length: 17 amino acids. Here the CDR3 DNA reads TGTGCCAGCAGCAAGGGGGCCGGACAGGGGCAAGATCAGCCCCAGCATTTT. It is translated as CASSKGAGQGQDQPQHF.

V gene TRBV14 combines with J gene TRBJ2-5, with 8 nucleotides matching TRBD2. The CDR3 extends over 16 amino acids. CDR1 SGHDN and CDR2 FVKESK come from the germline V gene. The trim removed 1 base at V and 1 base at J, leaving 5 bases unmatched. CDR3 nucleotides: TGTGCCAGCAGCCAAGGAGCGGGGGCCTTCCAAGAGACCCAGTACTTC. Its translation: CASSQGAGAFQETQYF.

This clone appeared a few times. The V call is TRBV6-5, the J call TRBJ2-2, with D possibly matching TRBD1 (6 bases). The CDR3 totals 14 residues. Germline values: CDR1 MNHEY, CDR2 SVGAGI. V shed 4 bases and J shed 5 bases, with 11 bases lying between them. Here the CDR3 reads CASSSPQGTGELFF. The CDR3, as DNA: TGTGCCAGCAGTTCTCCTCAGGGGACCGGGGAGCTGTTTTTT.

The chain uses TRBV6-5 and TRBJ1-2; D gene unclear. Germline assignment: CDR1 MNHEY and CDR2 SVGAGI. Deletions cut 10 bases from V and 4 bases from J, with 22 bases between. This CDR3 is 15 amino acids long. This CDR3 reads CATGEDRTAVYGYTF. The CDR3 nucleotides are TGTGCCACCGGGGAGGACCGCACGGCTGTCTATGGCTACACCTTC.

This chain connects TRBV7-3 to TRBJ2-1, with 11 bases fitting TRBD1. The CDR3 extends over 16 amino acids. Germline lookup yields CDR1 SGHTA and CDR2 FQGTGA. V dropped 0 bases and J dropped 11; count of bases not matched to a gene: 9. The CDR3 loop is CASSLTADRGLSQQFF. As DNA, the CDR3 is TGTGCCAGCAGCTTAACGGCGGACAGGGGGCTCTCTCAGCAGTTCTTC. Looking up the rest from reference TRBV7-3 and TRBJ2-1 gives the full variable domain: GAGVSQTPSNKVTEKGKYVELRCDPISGHTALYWYRQSLGQGPEFLIYFQGTGAADDSGLPNDRFFAVRPEGSVSTLKIQRTERGDSAVYLCASSLTADRGLSQQFFGPGTRLTVL.

In DNA, the CDR3 is TGTGCCAGCAGCCAAGGGGGGACCGCGGGGTGGGGCACAGATACGCAGTATTTT. This encodes CASSQGGTAGWGTDTQYF. This chain uses TRBV3-1 (or the pseudogene TRBV3-2) with TRBJ2-3; TRBD2 might be the D (6 bases). Germline-derived CDR1 and CDR2 are LGHDT and YNNKEL (reference sequence). Deletions cut 1 base from V and 1 base from J, with 18 bases between. The CDR3 is 18 amino acids.

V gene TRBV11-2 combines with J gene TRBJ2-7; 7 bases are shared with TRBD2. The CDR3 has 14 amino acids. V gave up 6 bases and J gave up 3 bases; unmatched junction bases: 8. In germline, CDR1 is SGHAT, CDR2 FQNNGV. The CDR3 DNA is TGTGCCAGCAGGGTCCTCGGGGGGAGCTACGAGCAGTACTTC. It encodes CASRVLGGSYEQYF. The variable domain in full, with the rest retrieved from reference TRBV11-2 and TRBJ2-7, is EAGVAQSPRYKIIEKRQSVAFWCNPISGHATLYWYQQILGQGPKLLIQFQNNGVVDDSQLPKDRFSAERLKGVDSTLKIQPAKLEDSAVYLCASRVLGGSYEQYFGPGTRLTVT.

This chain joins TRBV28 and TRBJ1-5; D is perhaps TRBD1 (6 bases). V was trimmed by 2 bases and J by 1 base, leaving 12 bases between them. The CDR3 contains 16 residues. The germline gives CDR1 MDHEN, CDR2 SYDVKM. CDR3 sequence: CASSLIPGASNQPQHF. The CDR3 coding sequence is TGTGCCAGCAGTTTAATCCCAGGGGCCAGCAATCAGCCCCAGCATTTT.

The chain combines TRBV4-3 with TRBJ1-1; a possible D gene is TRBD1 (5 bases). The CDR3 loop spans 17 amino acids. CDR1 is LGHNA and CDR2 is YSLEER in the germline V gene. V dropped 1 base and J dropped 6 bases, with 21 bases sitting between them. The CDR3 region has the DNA TGCGCCAGCAGCCAAGCTCTCGGGGGTCAGGATGGGGCTGAAGCTTTCTTT. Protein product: CASSQALGGQDGAEAFF.

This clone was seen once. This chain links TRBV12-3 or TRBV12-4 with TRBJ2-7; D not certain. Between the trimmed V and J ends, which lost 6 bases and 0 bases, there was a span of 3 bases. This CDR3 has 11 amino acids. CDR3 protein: CASRLSYEQYF. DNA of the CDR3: TGTGCCAGCAGACTCTCCTACGAGCAGTACTTC.

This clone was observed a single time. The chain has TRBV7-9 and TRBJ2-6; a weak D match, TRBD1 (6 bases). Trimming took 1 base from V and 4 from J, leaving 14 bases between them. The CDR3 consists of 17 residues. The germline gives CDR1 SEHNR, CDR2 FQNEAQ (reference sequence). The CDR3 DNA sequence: TGTGCCAGCAGCTTAGTGGCAGGGGCTCCCGGGGCCAACGTCCTGACTTTC. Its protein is CASSLVAGAPGANVLTF.

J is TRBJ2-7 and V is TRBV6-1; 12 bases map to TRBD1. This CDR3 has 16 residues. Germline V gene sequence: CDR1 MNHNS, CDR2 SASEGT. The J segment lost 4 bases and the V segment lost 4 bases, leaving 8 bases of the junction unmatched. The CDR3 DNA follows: TGTGCCAGCAGTGGGGGACAGGGGGCCCTAAGGTACGAGCAGTACTTC. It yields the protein CASSGGQGALRYEQYF.